Listed below are T cell receptor beta chains from one sample, sequenced in a study of blood T cell repertoires in COVID-19. Assay used: immunoSEQ multiplex PCR; TCRdb lists only in-frame clones, some missing. Of 340,000 or so clones listed, around 86% are singletons. The sequenced material came from peripheral blood. The receptor set was obtained from a man aged 45 to 65 with active or convalescent COVID-19. CDR3s include the opening cysteine and the closing phenylalanine or tryptophan. The D gene is left open where the match is weak. Clone size is shown for a subset of rows, as once, few, many or a class of expanded clone.

D,J,V,size,DNA,CDR3
TRBD2,TRBJ2-3,TRBV24-1,.,TGTGCCACCAGTGATTCCGGACTAGTAGGAGATACGCAGTATTTT,CATSDSGLVGDTQYF
.,TRBJ1-2,TRBV12-3/TRBV12-4,.,TGTGCCAGCAGTTGGGTGGGGGGAGGCTACACCTTC,CASSWVGGGYTF
.,TRBJ1-1,TRBV7-6,.,TGTGCCAGCAGCTTAGCGACAGGCCGCGGCACTGAAGCTTTCTTT,CASSLATGRGTEAFF
.,TRBJ1-2,TRBV9,few,TGTGCCAGCAGCGTAGATGGGACTGCAGCTTATGGCTACACCTTC,CASSVDGTAAYGYTF
TRBD1,TRBJ2-2,TRBV2,.,TGTGCCAGCAGTGGGACAGGGGGCTATAACACCGGGGAGCTGTTTTTT,CASSGTGGYNTGELFF
TRBD1,TRBJ1-2,TRBV24-1,.,TGTGCCACCAGTGATACAGGGGGCCTGGGCTACACCTTC,CATSDTGGLGYTF
.,TRBJ1-1,TRBV6-6,once,TGTGCCAGCAGGGCTACAGGATCGAACACTGAAGCTTTCTTT,CASRATGSNTEAFF
.,TRBJ1-1,TRBV7-8,.,TGTGCCAGCAGTGACAGACCGAACACTGAAGCTTTCTTT,CASSDRPNTEAFF
TRBD2,TRBJ2-2,TRBV27,.,TGTGCCAGCAGCCGCACCACGACTAGCGTAAACACCGGGGAGCTGTTTTTT,CASSRTTTSVNTGELFF
TRBD2,TRBJ2-3,TRBV6-4,.,TGTGCCAGCAGTGACTCGATTAGCGGGAGAATAGATACGCAGTATTTT,CASSDSISGRIDTQYF
TRBD1,TRBJ2-5,TRBV7-9,.,TGTGCCAGCAGCACCAACAGGGGCCAAGAGACCCAGTACTTC,CASSTNRGQETQYF
.,TRBJ2-1,TRBV7-3,.,TGTGCCAGCAGCTTTGGGGGCCACAATGAGCAGTTCTTC,CASSFGGHNEQFF
.,TRBJ2-5,TRBV30,few,TGTGCCTGGAGTCGCGGGCAGCCAGGGGAAGAGACCCAGTACTTC,CAWSRGQPGEETQYF